This note documents a single T cell receptor beta chain sequence. This specimen comes from a study of cytomegalovirus exposure and HLA in healthy donors. This CDR3 has 19 residues. The V gene's germline CDR1 is MDHEN and CDR2 SYDVKM. The V end was cut by 2 bases, the J end by 3 bases, with 23 bases between. Using immunoSEQ multiplex PCR, the repertoire was profiled, and TCRdb retains in-frame clones only, with some absent. Of more than 85,000 clones listed, around nine tenths are singletons. The TCR was taken from a young woman in good health and CMV-seronegative. The chain couples TRBV28 to TRBJ1-5; D perhaps matches TRBD1 (5 bases). The sequencing input was PBMCs. CDR3 sequence reads: CASSLIGWQRGGINQPQHF. CDR3 bases: TGTGCCAGCAGTTTAATTGGATGGCAGCGGGGGGGAATCAATCAGCCCCAGCATTTT.